These 19 T cell receptor beta chains were all obtained from the same sample, sequenced in a study of T cells in pancreatic ductal adenocarcinoma. No neoadjuvant therapy was given to the selected pancreatic ductal adenocarcinoma patients before their surgery. TCRdb keeps only in-frame clones here, not all; method: immunoSEQ multiplex PCR. This sample has some 9,400 clones; roughly 70% occur once, and the top ten carry around 30%. The sample consisted of pancreatic tumor tissue. The receptors stem from a human donor with pancreatic ductal adenocarcinoma.

This clone has a handful of counts. The V and J genes are TRBV6-5 and TRBJ2-7; 8 bases are shared with TRBD2. The CDR3 extends over 14 amino acids. Germline V gene sequence: CDR1 MNHEY, CDR2 SVGAGI. Losses at the gene ends were 8 bases for V and 6 bases for J; bases not matched to a gene: 12. CDR3: CASRSPGGVGEQYF. The CDR3 DNA reads as TGTGCCAGCCGATCCCCGGGAGGGGTGGGCGAGCAGTACTTC.

This clone has a single count. This chain connects TRBV6-5 to TRBJ2-1; the D gene could be TRBD1 or TRBD2 (6 bases each). Germline V CDR1 and CDR2: MNHEY, SVGAGI. V shed 5 bases and J shed 9 bases, with 17 bases lying between them. The CDR3 runs to 14 residues. The CDR3 spells CASSGIAVGGEQFF. In nucleotides, the CDR3 is TGTGCCAGCAGTGGCATAGCGGTAGGGGGTGAGCAGTTCTTC.

This sequence joins TRBV28 and TRBJ2-3; no clear D gene. The V gene lost 5 bases and the J gene lost 6 bases, with 9 bases spanning the gap. The CDR3 spans 12 residues. In germline, CDR1 is MDHEN, CDR2 SYDVKM. The CDR3 loop is CASSVLRDTQYF. CDR3 sequence (DNA): TGTGCCAGCAGTGTCCTCAGGGATACGCAGTATTTT.

The rearrangement joins TRBV29-1 to TRBJ2-1; the D is unclear. The V end lost 3 bases, the J end lost 3 bases, and 9 bases lay between the germline ends. CDR1 is SQVTM and CDR2 is ANQGSEA in the germline V gene. This CDR3 is 13 amino acids long. Here the CDR3 DNA reads TGCAGCGTTGAGTCGAACAGCTACAATGAGCAGTTCTTC. Amino acids: CSVESNSYNEQFF.

The rearrangement joins TRBV7-3 to TRBJ1-5; 10 bases fit TRBD1. The CDR3 extends over 15 amino acids. CDR1 SGHTA and CDR2 FQGTGA come from the germline V gene. Germline trimming cut 6 bases from V and 7 bases from J; bases unmatched to any gene: 9. The CDR3 protein is CASRPGQGEGQPQHF. CDR3 DNA sequence: TGTGCCAGCAGACCAGGACAGGGGGAAGGACAGCCCCAGCATTTT. Full variable domain (remainder filled in from reference TRBV7-3 and TRBJ1-5): GAGVSQTPSNKVTEKGKYVELRCDPISGHTALYWYRQSLGQGPEFLIYFQGTGAADDSGLPNDRFFAVRPEGSVSTLKIQRTERGDSAVYLCASRPGQGEGQPQHFGDGTRLSIL.

V is TRBV10-3 and J is TRBJ2-3, with D possibly TRBD2 on 5 matching bases. CDR1 ENHRY and CDR2 SYGVKD come from the germline V gene. The germline V and J ends were trimmed by 10 bases and 2 bases, with 10 bases remaining between them. The CDR3 sequence is 12 residues long. CDR3 in DNA: TGTGCCACCCTTAGCGCCACAGATACGCAGTATTTT. It codes for CATLSATDTQYF.

V gene TRBV7-9 combines with J gene TRBJ2-2, with D possibly being TRBD1 (5 bases). V dropped 5 bases and J dropped 4 bases, with 8 bases sitting between them. The CDR3 runs to 13 residues. Germline CDR1 reads SEHNR; CDR2 reads FQNEAQ (reference sequence). The CDR3 nucleotides are TGTGCCAGCAGCATGACAGTCACCGGGGAGCTGTTTTTT. This gives the protein CASSMTVTGELFF.

This clone was picked up a small number of times. This chain links TRBV5-5 with TRBJ1-2; D uncertain. The germline V gene encodes CDR1 SGHKS and CDR2 YYEKEE (reference sequence). V was clipped by 1 base and J by 8 bases, with 21 bases between them. CDR3 length: 16 residues. Written as DNA, the CDR3 is TGTGCCAGCAGCTTGTTGCAAAACGGGAAGTTACACGGCTACACCTTC. Protein: CASSLLQNGKLHGYTF.

This clone was counted between two and nine times. V is TRBV19 and J is TRBJ2-3; TRBD2 matches 8 bases. With V trimmed by 4 bases and J by 2 bases, 5 bases remained unmatched. The CDR3 sequence is 15 residues long. Germline assignment: CDR1 LNHDA and CDR2 SQIVND (reference sequence). In nucleotides, the CDR3 is TGTGCCAGTAGTACACTAGCGGTTGCCACAGATACGCAGTATTTT. Its protein is CASSTLAVATDTQYF.

The V and J genes are TRBV2 and TRBJ1-2, with D uncertain. V dropped 6 bases and J dropped 4 bases, with 12 bases sitting between them. Germline V lookup: CDR1 SNHLY, CDR2 FYNNEI. The CDR3 has 13 residues. The CDR3 loop is CASSPAGGYGYTF. The CDR3 DNA follows: TGTGCCAGCAGCCCGGCAGGAGGCTATGGCTACACCTTC. The entire variable domain, with the rest obtained from reference TRBV2 and TRBJ1-2, is as follows: EPEVTQTPSHQVTQMGQEVILRCVPISNHLYFYWYRQILGQKVEFLVSFYNNEISEKSEIFDDQFSVERPDGSNFTLKIRSTKLEDSAMYFCASSPAGGYGYTFGSGTRLTVV.

This chain connects TRBV27 to TRBJ1-6; 7 nucleotides line up with TRBD1. CDR1 MNHEY and CDR2 SMNVEV come from the germline V gene (reference sequence). V lost 4 bases to trimming and J lost 9 bases; unmatched junction nucleotides: 12. The CDR3 contains 16 residues. The CDR3 nucleotides are TGTGCCAGCAGTTCCTTAAACAGGGGAAGAAGTTCACCCCTCCACTTT. Residues: CASSSLNRGRSSPLHF.

This chain connects TRBV28 to TRBJ1-2; 7 bases match TRBD1. Germline CDR1 MDHEN, CDR2 SYDVKM. The CDR3 runs 13 residues. The J segment lost 4 bases and the V segment lost 6 bases, leaving 5 bases of the junction unmatched. CDR3 loop: CASRLRDSYGYTF. The CDR3 DNA follows: TGTGCCAGCAGGCTCCGGGACAGCTATGGCTACACCTTC.

This clone was observed a few times. The chain uses TRBV27 and TRBJ2-7, with D perhaps TRBD1 (6 bases). Trimming removed 2 bases from V and 6 bases from J, with 11 bases in between. From germline, CDR1 is MNHEY and CDR2 SMNVEV (reference sequence). This CDR3 comprises 13 residues. CDR3 sequence: CASSLVQGSEQYF. The DNA for the CDR3 is TGTGCCAGCAGTTTAGTTCAGGGGTCCGAGCAGTACTTC.

This rearrangement joins TRBV9 to TRBJ1-4; tentative D call: TRBD1 (5 bases). Germline V CDR1 and CDR2: SGDLS, YYNGEE. The CDR3 loop spans 16 amino acids. The V end lost 3 bases, the J end lost 5 bases, and 17 bases lay between the germline ends. The CDR3: CASSALGAEQNEKLFF. In nucleotides, the CDR3 is TGTGCCAGCAGCGCCCTCGGGGCTGAGCAGAATGAAAAACTGTTTTTT.

This chain links TRBV18 with TRBJ2-7; D gene ambiguous. The CDR3 is 19 amino acids. The germline V gene encodes CDR1 KGHSH and CDR2 LQKENI. V lost 1 base and J 2 bases, leaving 24 bases between the germline ends. In DNA, the CDR3 is TGTGCCAGCTCACCACTGCCCCCCGGTCTGGGTACGACGGCCTACGAGCAGTACTTC. Translated, it gives CASSPLPPGLGTTAYEQYF.

The chain joins TRBV7-9 to TRBJ1-2, with 7 bases identical to TRBD1. The CDR3 covers 14 residues. Trimming at V came to 3 bases and at J to 5 bases, leaving 6 bases not matched to a gene. The germline V gene encodes CDR1 SEHNR and CDR2 FQNEAQ (reference sequence). The CDR3 spells CASSFDRAWYGYTF. The CDR3 DNA reads TGTGCCAGCAGCTTCGACAGGGCCTGGTATGGCTACACCTTC. The variable domain in full, with the rest retrieved from reference TRBV7-9 and TRBJ1-2, is DTGVSQNPRHKITKRGQNVTFRCDPISEHNRLYWYRQTLGQGPEFLTYFQNEAQLEKSRLLSDRFSAERPKGSFSTLEIQRTEQGDSAMYLCASSFDRAWYGYTFGSGTRLTVV.

The V gene is TRBV19, the J gene TRBJ2-7; TRBD2 might be the D (6 bases). V gave up 3 bases and J gave up 7 bases, with 13 bases separating them. Germline CDR1 LNHDA, CDR2 SQIVND (reference sequence). The CDR3 sequence is 13 residues long. The CDR3 here is CASSIFSGMEQYF. The CDR3 DNA reads as TGTGCCAGTAGTATCTTTAGCGGAATGGAGCAGTACTTC.

The rearrangement joins TRBV7-3 to TRBJ2-1, with 12 bases aligning to TRBD2. The trim removed 5 bases at V and 6 bases at J, leaving 8 bases unmatched. This CDR3 is built from 16 residues. Per the germline V gene, CDR1 is SGHTA and CDR2 is FQGTGA. The CDR3 region is CASSPASGRVFNEQFF. The CDR3 DNA sequence: TGTGCCAGCAGCCCTGCTAGCGGGAGGGTTTTCAATGAGCAGTTCTTC.

The V call is TRBV7-8, the J call TRBJ1-5; D is ambiguous. Germline assignment: CDR1 SGHVS and CDR2 FQNEAQ. The CDR3 spans 17 residues. V was pared by 5 bases and J by 0 bases, with 17 bases between. CDR3 region: CASSGPRRTNSNQPQHF. The CDR3 nucleotides are TGTGCCAGCAGCGGCCCCAGGAGAACTAATAGCAATCAGCCCCAGCATTTT.